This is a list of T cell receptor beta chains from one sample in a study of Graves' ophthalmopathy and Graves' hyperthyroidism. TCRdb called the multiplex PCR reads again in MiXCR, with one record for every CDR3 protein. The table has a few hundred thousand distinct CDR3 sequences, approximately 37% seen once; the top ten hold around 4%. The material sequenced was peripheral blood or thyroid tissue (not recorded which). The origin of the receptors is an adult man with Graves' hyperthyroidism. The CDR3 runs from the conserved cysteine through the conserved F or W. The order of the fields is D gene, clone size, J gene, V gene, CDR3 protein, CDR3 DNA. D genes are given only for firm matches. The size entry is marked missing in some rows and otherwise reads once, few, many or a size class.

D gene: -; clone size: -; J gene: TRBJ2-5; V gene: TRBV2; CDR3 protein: CASSEGGLETQYF; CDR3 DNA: TGTGCCAGCAGTGAGGGGGGACTAGAGACCCAGTACTTC
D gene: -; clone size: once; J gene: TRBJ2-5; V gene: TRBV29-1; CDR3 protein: CSASRLEETQYF; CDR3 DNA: TGCAGCGCCAGTCGTCTGGAAGAGACCCAGTACTTC
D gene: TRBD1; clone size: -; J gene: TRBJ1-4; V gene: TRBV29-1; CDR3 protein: CSVDGTGNEKLFF; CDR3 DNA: TGCAGCGTTGACGGGACAGGGAATGAAAAACTGTTTTTT
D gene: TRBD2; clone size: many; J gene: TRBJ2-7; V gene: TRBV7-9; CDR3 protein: CASSDRSSGSLYYEQYF; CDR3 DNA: TGTGCCAGCAGCGACCGATCTAGCGGCAGCCTGTACTACGAGCAGTACTTC
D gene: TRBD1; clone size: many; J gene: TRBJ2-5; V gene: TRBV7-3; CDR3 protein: CASSQRDRGQETQYF; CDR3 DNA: TGTGCCAGCAGCCAAAGGGACAGGGGCCAAGAGACCCAGTACTTC
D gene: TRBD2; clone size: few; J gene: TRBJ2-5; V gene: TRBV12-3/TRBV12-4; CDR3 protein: CASSRVASGGVGETQYF; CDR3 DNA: TGTGCCAGCAGTCGCGTAGCTAGCGGGGGGGTGGGGGAGACCCAGTACTTC
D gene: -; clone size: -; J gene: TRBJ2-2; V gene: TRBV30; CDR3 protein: CAWTSLPANTGELFF; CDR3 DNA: TGTGCCTGGACGTCCCTACCTGCGAACACCGGGGAGCTGTTTTTT
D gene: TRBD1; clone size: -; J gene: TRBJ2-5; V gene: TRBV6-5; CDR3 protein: CASKRAGGVQTQYF; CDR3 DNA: TGTGCCAGCAAAAGGGCAGGGGGCGTTCAGACCCAGTACTTC
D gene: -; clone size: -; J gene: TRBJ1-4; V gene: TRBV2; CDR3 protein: CASTTDGNEKLFF; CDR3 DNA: TGTGCCAGCACCACGGACGGTAATGAAAAACTGTTTTTT
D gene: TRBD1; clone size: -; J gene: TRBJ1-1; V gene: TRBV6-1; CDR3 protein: CASRRSGGAEAFF; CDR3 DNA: TGTGCCAGCAGGAGGTCAGGGGGCGCTGAAGCTTTCTTT
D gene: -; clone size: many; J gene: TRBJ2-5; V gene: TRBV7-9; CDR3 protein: CASSGTGRWETQYF; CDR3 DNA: TGTGCCAGCAGCGGCACAGGCCGTTGGGAGACCCAGTACTTC
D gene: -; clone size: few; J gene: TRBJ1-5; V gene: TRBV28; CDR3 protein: CASSLLRQPQHF; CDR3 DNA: TGTGCCAGCAGTTTATTGCGTCAGCCCCAGCATTTT
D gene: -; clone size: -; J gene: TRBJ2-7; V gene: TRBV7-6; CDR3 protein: CASSLASSGASYEQYF; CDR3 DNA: TGTGCCAGCAGCTTAGCGTCGAGCGGAGCATCCTACGAGCAGTACTTC
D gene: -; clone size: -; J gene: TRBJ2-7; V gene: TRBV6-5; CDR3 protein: CASSYSGISYEQYF; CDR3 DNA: TGTGCCAGCAGTTACTCTGGAATCTCCTACGAGCAGTACTTC
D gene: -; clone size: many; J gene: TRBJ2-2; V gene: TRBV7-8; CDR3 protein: CASSLDRTDTGELFF; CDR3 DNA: TGTGCCAGCAGCTTAGACCGGACGGACACCGGGGAGCTGTTTTTT
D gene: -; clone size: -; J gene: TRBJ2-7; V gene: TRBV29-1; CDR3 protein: CTYRSDSSYEQYF; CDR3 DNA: TGCACCTACAGGTCGGACAGCTCCTACGAGCAGTACTTC
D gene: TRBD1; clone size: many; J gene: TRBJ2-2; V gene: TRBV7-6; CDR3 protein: CASSSPDREGGAGELFF; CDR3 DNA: TGTGCCAGCAGCTCCCCAGACAGGGAAGGGGGCGCCGGGGAGCTGTTTTTT
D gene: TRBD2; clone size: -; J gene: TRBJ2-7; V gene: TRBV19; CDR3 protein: CASSQAPSGRTDTQYF; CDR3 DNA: TGTGCCAGTAGTCAAGCCCCTAGCGGGAGGACAGATACGCAGTACTTC
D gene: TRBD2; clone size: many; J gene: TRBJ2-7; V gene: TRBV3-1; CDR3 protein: CASSRGRGEQYF; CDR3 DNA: TGTGCCAGCAGCCGCGGGAGAGGGGAGCAGTACTTC
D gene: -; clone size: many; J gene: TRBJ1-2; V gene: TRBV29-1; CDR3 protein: CSVEDPGPGGYGYTF; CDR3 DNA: TGCAGCGTTGAAGATCCCGGACCGGGGGGCTATGGCTACACCTTC
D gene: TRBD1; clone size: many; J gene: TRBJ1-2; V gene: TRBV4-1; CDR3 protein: CASSQPNRGLGYGYTF; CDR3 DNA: TGCGCCAGCAGCCAGCCAAACAGGGGGCTTGGCTATGGCTACACCTTC
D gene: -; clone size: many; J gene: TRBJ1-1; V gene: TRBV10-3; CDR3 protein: CAISDRQNTEAFF; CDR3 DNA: TGTGCCATCAGTGATAGGCAAAACACTGAAGCTTTCTTT
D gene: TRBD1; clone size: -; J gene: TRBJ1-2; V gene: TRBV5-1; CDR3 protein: CASSLDGTGASGYTF; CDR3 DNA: TGCGCCAGCAGCTTGGACGGGACAGGGGCTTCGGGCTACACCTTC
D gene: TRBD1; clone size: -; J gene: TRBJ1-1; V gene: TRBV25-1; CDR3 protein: CASSLEGAPEAFF; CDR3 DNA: TGTGCCAGCAGCTTGGAGGGGGCTCCTGAAGCTTTCTTT
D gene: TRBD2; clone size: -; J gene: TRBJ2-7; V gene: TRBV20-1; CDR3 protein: CSAVRAGGSSYEQYF; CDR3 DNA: TGCAGTGCTGTTAGAGCGGGGGGCTCCTCCTACGAGCAGTACTTC
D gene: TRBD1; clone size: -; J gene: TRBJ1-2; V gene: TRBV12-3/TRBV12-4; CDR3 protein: CASSAHNRGNYGYTF; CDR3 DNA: TGTGCCAGCAGTGCACACAACAGGGGGAACTATGGCTACACCTTC
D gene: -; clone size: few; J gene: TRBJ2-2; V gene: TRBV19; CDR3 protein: CASSIGIRELFF; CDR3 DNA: TGTGCCAGTAGTATCGGTATCAGGGAGCTGTTTTTT
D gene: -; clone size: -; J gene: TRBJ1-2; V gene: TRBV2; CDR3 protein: CASSGRAGADYGYTF; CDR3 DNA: TGTGCCAGCAGTGGGCGGGCAGGGGCGGACTATGGCTACACCTTC
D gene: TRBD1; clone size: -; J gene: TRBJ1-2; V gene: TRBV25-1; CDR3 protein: CASSEPGTGYGYTF; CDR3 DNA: TGTGCCAGCAGTGAACCCGGGACAGGCTATGGCTACACCTTC
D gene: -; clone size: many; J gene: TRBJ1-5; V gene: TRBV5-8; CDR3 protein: CASSAGFGPQHF; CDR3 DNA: TGTGCCAGCAGCGCAGGGTTCGGGCCCCAGCATTTT
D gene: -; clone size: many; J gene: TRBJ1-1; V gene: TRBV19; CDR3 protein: CASISQANTEAFF; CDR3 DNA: TGTGCCAGTATAAGCCAGGCGAACACTGAAGCTTTCTTT
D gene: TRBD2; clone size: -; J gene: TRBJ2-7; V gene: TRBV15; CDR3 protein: CATSSQSVAGGEQYF; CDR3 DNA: TGTGCCACCAGCAGCCAAAGCGTAGCGGGAGGCGAGCAGTACTTC
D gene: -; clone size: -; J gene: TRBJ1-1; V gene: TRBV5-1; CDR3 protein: CASSWGRGNTEAFF; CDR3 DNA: TGCGCCAGCAGCTGGGGGAGAGGGAACACTGAAGCTTTCTTT
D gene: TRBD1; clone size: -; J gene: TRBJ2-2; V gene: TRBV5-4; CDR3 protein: CASMDRGRFPGELFF; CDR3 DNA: TGTGCCAGCATGGACAGGGGGCGCTTTCCCGGGGAGCTGTTTTTT
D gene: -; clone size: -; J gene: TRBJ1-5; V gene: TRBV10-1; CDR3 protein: CASSASKVIQPQHF; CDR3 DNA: TGCGCCAGCAGTGCTAGTAAGGTTATTCAGCCCCAGCATTTT
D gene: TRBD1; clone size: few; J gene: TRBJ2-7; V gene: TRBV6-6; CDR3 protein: CASSELDREPYEQYF; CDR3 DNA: TGTGCCAGCAGTGAGCTGGACAGGGAACCCTACGAGCAGTACTTC
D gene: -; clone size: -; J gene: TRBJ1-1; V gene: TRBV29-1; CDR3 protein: CSVALARSAEAFF; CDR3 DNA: TGCAGCGTAGCTCTAGCGAGGTCGGCTGAAGCTTTCTTT
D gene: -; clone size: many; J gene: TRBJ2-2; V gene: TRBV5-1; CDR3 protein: CASSAAENTGELFF; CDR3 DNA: TGCGCCAGCAGCGCGGCGGAGAACACCGGGGAGCTGTTTTTT
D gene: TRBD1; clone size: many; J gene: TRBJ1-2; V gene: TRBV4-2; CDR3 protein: CASSQDGTGDGYTF; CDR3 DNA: TGTGCCAGCAGCCAAGATGGGACAGGGGATGGCTACACCTTC
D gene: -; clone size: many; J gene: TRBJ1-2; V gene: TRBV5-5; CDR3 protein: CASSLGGAANYGYTF; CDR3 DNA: TGTGCCAGCAGCTTGGGAGGCGCGGCTAACTATGGCTACACCTTC
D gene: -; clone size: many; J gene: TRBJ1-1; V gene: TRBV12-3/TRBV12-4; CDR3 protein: CASIGLGTEAFF; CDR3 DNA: TGTGCCAGCATCGGACTCGGGACTGAAGCTTTCTTT
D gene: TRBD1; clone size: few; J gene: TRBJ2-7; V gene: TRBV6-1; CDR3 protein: CASSDILRTGILVQYF; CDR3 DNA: TGTGCCAGCAGCGACATTCTTAGGACAGGTATTTTGGTACAGTACTTC
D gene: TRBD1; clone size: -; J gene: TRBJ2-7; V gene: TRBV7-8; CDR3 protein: CASSPRHNRGSYEQYF; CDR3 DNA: TGTGCCAGCAGCCCGCGGCACAACAGGGGCTCCTACGAGCAGTACTTC
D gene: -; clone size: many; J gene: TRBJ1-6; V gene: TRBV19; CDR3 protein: CASSPTGVLDSPLHF; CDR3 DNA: TGTGCCAGTAGTCCCACCGGAGTTTTAGATTCACCCCTCCACTTT
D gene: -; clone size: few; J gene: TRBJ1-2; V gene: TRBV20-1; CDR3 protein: CSARDQGNYGHTF; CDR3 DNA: TGCAGTGCTAGGGACCAGGGGAACTATGGCCACACCTTC
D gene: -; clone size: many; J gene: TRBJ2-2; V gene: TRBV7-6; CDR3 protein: CASSLSVELNTGELFF; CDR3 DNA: TGTGCCAGCAGCTTATCTGTCGAGCTGAACACCGGGGAGCTGTTTTTT
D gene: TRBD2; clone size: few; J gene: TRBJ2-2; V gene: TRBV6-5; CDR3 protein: CASSKLAGKNTGELFF; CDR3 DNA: TGTGCCAGCAGCAAACTAGCGGGAAAGAACACCGGGGAGCTGTTTTTT
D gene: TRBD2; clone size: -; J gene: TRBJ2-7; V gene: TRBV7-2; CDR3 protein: CAISRTRGVYEQYF; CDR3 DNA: TGTGCCATCAGCCGGACTAGAGGAGTCTACGAGCAGTACTTC
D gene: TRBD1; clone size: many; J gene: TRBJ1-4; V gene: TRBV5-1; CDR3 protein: CASSLGDRSNEKLFF; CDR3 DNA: TGCGCCAGCAGCTTGGGGGACAGATCTAATGAAAAACTGTTTTTT
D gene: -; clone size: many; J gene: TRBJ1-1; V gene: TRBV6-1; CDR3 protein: CASSDWVNTEAFF; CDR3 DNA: TGTGCCAGCAGTGACTGGGTTAACACTGAAGCTTTCTTT
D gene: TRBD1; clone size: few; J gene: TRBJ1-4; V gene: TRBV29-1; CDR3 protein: CSGGQGNEKLFF; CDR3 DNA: TGCAGCGGGGGACAGGGGAATGAAAAACTGTTTTTT
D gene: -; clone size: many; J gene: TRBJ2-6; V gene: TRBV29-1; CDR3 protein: CSVESRGSTLSGANVLTF; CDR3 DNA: TGCAGCGTTGAGTCACGCGGCTCAACCCTCTCTGGGGCCAACGTCCTGACTTTC
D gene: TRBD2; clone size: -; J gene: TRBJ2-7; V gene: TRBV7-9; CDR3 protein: CASSSSFSGTSGGLYEQYF; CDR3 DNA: TGTGCCAGCAGCTCATCTTTTAGCGGGACTAGCGGGGGACTCTACGAGCAGTACTTC
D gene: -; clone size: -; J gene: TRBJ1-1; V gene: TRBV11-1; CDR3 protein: CASSVTGTPNTEAFF; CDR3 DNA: TGTGCCAGCAGCGTAACAGGGACCCCGAACACTGAAGCTTTCTTT
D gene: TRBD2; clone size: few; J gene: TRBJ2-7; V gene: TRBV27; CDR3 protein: CASSSAGLAPNYEQYF; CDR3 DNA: TGTGCCAGCAGTTCCGCCGGACTAGCCCCGAACTACGAGCAGTACTTC
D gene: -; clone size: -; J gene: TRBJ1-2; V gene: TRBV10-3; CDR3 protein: CATTASATWRGALNYGYTF; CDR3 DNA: TGTGCCACCACTGCGTCAGCTACCTGGCGGGGCGCTCTGAACTATGGCTACACCTTC
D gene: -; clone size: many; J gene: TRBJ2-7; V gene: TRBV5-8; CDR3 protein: CASSVGLPYEQYF; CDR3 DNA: TGTGCCAGCAGCGTGGGACTCCCCTACGAGCAGTACTTC
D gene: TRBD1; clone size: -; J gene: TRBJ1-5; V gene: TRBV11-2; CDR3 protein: CASSLGTAPNQPQHF; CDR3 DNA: TGTGCCAGCAGCTTGGGGACAGCGCCTAATCAGCCCCAGCATTTT
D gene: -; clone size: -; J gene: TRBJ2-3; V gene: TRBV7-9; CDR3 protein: CASSLSGGRGRTDTQYF; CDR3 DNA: TGTGCCAGCAGCCTTAGCGGAGGGCGGGGTCGCACAGATACGCAGTATTTT